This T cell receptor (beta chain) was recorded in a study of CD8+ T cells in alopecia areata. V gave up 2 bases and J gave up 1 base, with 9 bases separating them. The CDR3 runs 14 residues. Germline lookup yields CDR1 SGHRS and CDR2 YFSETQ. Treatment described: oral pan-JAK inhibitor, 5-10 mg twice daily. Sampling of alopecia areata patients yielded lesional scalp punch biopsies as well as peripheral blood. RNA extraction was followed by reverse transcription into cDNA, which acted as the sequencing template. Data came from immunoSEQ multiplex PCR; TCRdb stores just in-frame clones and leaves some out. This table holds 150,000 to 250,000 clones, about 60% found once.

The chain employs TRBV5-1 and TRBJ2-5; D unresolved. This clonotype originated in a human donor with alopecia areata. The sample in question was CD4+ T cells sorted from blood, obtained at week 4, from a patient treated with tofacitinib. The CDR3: CASSFSVGQETQYF. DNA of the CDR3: TGCGCCAGCAGCTTCTCAGTCGGCCAAGAGACCCAGTACTTC.